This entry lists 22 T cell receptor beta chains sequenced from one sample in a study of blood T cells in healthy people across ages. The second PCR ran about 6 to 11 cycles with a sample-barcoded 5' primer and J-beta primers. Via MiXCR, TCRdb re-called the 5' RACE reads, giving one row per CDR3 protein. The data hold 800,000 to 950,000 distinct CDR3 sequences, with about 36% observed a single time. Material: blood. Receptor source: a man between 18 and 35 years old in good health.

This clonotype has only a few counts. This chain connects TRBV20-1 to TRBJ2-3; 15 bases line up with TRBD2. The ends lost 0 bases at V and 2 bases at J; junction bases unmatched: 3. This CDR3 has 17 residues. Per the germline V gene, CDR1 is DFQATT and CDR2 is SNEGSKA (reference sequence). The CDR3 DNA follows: TGCAGTGCTAGAGATTGGACTAGCGGGGGGGTCACAGATACGCAGTATTTT. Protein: CSARDWTSGGVTDTQYF.

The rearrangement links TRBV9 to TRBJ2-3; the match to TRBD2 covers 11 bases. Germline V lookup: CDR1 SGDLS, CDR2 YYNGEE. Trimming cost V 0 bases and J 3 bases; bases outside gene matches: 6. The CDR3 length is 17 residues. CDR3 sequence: CASSVESSGGPTDTQYF. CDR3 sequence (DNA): TGTGCCAGCAGCGTAGAGTCTAGCGGGGGGCCTACAGATACGCAGTATTTT.

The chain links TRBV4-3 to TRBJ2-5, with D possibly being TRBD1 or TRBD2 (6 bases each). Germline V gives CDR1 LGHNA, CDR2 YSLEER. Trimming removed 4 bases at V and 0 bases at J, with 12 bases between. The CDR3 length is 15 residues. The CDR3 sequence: CASSRGGGYQETQYF. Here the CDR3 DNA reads TGCGCCAGCAGCCGAGGAGGGGGTTACCAAGAGACCCAGTACTTC.

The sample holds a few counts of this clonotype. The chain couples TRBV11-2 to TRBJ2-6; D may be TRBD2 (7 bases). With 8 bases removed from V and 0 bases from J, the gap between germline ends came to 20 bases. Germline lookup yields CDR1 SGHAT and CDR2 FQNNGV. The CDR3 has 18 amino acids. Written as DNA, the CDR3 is TGTGCCAGCCGAAGCGTAGGGGGGGGACTCTCTGGGGCCAACGTCCTGACTTTC. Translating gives CASRSVGGGLSGANVLTF.

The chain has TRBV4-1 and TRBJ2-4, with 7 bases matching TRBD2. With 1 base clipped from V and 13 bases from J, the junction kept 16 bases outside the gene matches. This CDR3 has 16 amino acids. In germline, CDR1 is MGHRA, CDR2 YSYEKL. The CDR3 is CASSQVLAGGSDEQYF. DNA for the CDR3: TGCGCCAGCAGCCAAGTTCTTGCCGGGGGGAGCGATGAGCAGTACTTC.

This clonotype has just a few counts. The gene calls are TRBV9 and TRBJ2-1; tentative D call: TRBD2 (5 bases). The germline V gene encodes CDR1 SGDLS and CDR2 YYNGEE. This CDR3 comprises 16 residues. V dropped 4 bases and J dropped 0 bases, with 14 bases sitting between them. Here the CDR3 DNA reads TGTGCCAGCAGCCAAGGAGGTGGGCCCTCCTACAATGAGCAGTTCTTC. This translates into CASSQGGGPSYNEQFF. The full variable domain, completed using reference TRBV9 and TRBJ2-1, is DSGVTQTPKHLITATGQRVTLRCSPRSGDLSVYWYQQSLDQGLQFLIQYYNGEERAKGNILERFSAQQFPDLHSELNLSSLELGDSALYFCASSQGGGPSYNEQFFGPGTRLTVL.

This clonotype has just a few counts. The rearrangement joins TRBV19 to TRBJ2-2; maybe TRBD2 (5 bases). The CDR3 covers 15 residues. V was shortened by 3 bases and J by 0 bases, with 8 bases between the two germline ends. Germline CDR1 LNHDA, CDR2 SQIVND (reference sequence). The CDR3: CASSISAANTGELFF. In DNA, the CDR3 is TGTGCCAGTAGTATTTCAGCGGCGAACACCGGGGAGCTGTTTTTT.

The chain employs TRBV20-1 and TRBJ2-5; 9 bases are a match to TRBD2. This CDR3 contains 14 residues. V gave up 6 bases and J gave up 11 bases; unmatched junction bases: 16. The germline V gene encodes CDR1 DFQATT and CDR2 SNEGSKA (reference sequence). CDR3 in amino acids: CSAQRASGANEQYF. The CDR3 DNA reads TGCAGTGCCCAGCGGGCTAGCGGGGCCAATGAGCAGTACTTC.

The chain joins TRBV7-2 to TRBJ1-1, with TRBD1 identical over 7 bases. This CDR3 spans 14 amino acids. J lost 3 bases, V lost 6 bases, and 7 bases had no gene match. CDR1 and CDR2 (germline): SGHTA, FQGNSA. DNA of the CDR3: TGTGCCAGCAGAAGGGGCAGGGGGGACACTGAAGCTTTCTTT. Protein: CASRRGRGDTEAFF.

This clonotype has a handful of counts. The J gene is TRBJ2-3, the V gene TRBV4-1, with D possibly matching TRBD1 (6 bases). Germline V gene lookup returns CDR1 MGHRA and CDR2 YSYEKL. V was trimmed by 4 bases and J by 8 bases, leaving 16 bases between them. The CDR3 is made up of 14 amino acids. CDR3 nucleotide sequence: TGCGCCAGCAGCCTTCTGACAGGCCCAGCTACGCAGTATTTT. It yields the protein CASSLLTGPATQYF.

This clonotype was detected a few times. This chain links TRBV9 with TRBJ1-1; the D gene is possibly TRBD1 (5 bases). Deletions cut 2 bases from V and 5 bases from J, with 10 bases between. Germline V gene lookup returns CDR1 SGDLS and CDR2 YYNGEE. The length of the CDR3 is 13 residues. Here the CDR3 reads CASSVGGWTEAFF. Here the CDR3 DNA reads TGTGCCAGCAGCGTCGGGGGGTGGACTGAAGCTTTCTTT.

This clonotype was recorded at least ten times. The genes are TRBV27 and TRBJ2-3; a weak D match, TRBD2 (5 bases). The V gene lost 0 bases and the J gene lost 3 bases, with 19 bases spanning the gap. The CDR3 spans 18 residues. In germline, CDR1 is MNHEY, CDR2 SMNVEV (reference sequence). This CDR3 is CASSLSILRVQRTDTQYF. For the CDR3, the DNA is TGTGCCAGCAGTTTATCGATTTTGAGGGTACAGAGGACAGATACGCAGTATTTT.

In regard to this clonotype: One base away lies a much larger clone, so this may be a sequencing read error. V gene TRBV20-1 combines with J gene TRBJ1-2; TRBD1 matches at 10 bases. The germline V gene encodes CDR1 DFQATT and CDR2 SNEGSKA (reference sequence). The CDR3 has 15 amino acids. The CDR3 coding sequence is TGCAGTGCTACACGGGACAGGGGAACAAACTATGGCCACACCTTC. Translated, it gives CSATRDRGTNYGHTF.

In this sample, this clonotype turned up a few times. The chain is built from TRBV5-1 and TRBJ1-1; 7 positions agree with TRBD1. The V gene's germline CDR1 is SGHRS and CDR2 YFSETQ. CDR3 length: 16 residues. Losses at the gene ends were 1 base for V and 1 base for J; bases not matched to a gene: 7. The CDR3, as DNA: TGCGCCAGCAGCTTGATTAGGGGGCCAGAGAACACTGAAGCTTTCTTT. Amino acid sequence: CASSLIRGPENTEAFF.

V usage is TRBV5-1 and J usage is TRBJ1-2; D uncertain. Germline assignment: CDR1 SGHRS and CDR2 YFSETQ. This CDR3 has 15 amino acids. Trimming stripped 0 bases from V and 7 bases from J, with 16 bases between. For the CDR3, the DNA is TGCGCCAGCAGCTTGGGGGCATTGAACAACGGTGGCTACACCTTC. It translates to CASSLGALNNGGYTF. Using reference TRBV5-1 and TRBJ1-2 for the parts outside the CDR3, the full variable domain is KAGVTQTPRYLIKTRGQQVTLSCSPISGHRSVSWYQQTPGQGLQFLFEYFSETQRNKGNFPGRFSGRQFSNSRSEMNVSTLELGDSALYLCASSLGALNNGGYTFGSGTRLTVV.

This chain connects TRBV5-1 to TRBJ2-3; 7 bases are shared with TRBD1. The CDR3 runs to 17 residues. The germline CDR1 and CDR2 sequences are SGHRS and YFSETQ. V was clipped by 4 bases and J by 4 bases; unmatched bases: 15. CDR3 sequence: CASSTSARQGIADTQYF. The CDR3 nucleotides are TGCGCCAGCAGCACCTCCGCCAGACAGGGTATCGCAGATACGCAGTATTTT.

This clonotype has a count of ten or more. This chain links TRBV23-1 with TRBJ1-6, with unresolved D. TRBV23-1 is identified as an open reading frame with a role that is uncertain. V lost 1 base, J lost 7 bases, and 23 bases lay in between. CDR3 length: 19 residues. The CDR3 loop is CASSQFGLRGEILNSPLHF. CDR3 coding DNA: TGCGCCAGCAGTCAATTTGGCCTCCGCGGGGAAATATTAAATTCACCCCTCCACTTT.

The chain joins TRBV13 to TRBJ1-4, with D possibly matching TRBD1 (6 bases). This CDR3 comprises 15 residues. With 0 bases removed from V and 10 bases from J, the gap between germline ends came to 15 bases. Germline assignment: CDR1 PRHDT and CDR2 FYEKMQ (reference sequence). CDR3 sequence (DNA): TGTGCCAGCAGCTTAGGGGCAGGGGCAGGATTAAAACTGTTTTTT. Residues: CASSLGAGAGLKLFF.

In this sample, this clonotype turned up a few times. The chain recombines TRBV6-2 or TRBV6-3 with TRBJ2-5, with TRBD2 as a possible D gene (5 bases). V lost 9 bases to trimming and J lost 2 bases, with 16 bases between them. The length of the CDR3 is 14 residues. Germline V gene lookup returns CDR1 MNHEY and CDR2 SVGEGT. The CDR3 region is CASRRSGLQETQYF. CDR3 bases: TGTGCCAGTCGGAGGTCAGGATTACAAGAGACCCAGTACTTC.

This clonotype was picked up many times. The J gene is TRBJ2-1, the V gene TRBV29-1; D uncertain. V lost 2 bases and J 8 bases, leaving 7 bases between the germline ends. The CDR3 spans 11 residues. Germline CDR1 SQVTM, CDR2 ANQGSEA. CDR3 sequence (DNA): TGCAGCGTTGAAAAATCCCATGAGCAGTTCTTC. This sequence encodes CSVEKSHEQFF.

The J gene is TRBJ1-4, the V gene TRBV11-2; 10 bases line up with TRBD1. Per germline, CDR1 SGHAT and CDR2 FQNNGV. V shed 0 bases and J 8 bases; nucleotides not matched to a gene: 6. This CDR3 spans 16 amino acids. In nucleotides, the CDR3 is TGTGCCAGCAGCTTAGATCGGACAGGGGGATACGAAAAACTGTTTTTT. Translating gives CASSLDRTGGYEKLFF.

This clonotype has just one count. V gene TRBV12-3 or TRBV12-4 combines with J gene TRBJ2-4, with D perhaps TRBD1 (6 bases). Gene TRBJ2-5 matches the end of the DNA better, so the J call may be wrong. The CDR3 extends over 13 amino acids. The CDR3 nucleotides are TGTGCCAGCAGTCGCAGGGGTCTGGAGACCCAGTACTTC. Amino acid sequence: CASSRRGLETQYF.